The 24 T cell receptor beta chains in this list originate from one sample, sequenced in a study of T cells in Graves' hyperthyroidism and ophthalmopathy. Researchers took RNA transcripts and amplified the TCR beta CDR3 regions from them. During a first-round RT-PCR of the TCR CDR3, the HTBI primer set was used. TCRdb recomputed calls from the multiplex PCR reads with MiXCR, one row per CDR3 protein. The sample holds about 580,000 distinct CDR3 sequences, about 43% seen once. Input material: peripheral blood or thyroid tissue (not recorded which). The receptors were sampled from a young woman with Graves' hyperthyroidism.

The rearrangement links TRBV10-3 to TRBJ1-1, with D tentatively TRBD1 (5 bases). The CDR3 spans 15 residues. Trimming took 4 bases from V and 2 from J, leaving 14 bases between them. Germline CDR1 reads ENHRY; CDR2 reads SYGVKD. Here the CDR3 DNA reads TGTGCCATCAGTGCGGGACTAGCCGTCAACACTGAAGCTTTCTTT. It is translated as CAISAGLAVNTEAFF.

Many counts were recorded for this clonotype. The chain carries TRBV6-5 and TRBJ2-7; tentative D call: TRBD2 (7 bases). The CDR3 length is 14 residues. V lost 5 bases and J 0 bases, leaving 11 bases between the germline ends. Germline V gene data show CDR1 as MNHEY and CDR2 as SVGAGI. The CDR3 here is CASSRGRDSYEQYF. CDR3 sequence (DNA): TGTGCCAGCAGTAGGGGGAGGGACTCCTACGAGCAGTACTTC.

This clonotype was found many times. The chain carries TRBV7-3 and TRBJ1-3; no clear D gene. Germline CDR1 is SGHTA and CDR2 is FQGTGA. Trimming shortened V by 4 bases and J by 0 bases, and 13 bases separated the two germline ends. The CDR3 spans 16 residues. CDR3 amino acids: CASSSGTASSGNTIYF. As DNA, the CDR3 is TGTGCCAGCAGCTCGGGAACGGCAAGCTCTGGAAACACCATATATTTT. Combining the CDR3 with reference TRBV7-3 and TRBJ1-3 gives the whole variable domain GAGVSQTPSNKVTEKGKYVELRCDPISGHTALYWYRQSLGQGPEFLIYFQGTGAADDSGLPNDRFFAVRPEGSVSTLKIQRTERGDSAVYLCASSSGTASSGNTIYFGEGSWLTVV.

This clonotype was recorded at least ten times. The rearrangement joins TRBV19 to TRBJ1-5; a possible D gene is TRBD1 (5 bases). Germline CDR1 LNHDA, CDR2 SQIVND (reference sequence). Trimming pared 9 bases from V and 0 bases from J, leaving 24 bases between. CDR3 size: 18 residues. Here the CDR3 DNA reads TGTGCCAGCGCAGATAAAACCGGGACGCCTGCTAGCAATCAGCCCCAGCATTTT. It yields the protein CASADKTGTPASNQPQHF.

A few counts support this clonotype. The chain combines TRBV9 with TRBJ2-5; 13 nucleotides align to TRBD2. The DNA end is more similar to TRBJ2-1, so the J call may be wrong. CDR1 is SGDLS, CDR2 YYNGEE, per germline. The CDR3 is made up of 14 amino acids. The CDR3 bases are TGTGCCAGCAGCTCCCGACTAGCGGGAGGCCCTCAGTTCTTC. Translating it yields CASSSRLAGGPQFF.

The V gene is TRBV7-6, the J gene TRBJ2-7, with 16 nucleotides matching TRBD2. The length of the CDR3 is 16 residues. From germline, CDR1 is SGHVS and CDR2 FNYEAQ. The V gene end was trimmed by 4 bases and the J gene end by 6 bases; junction bases not matched to a gene: 6. The CDR3 protein is CASSSGTSGRASEQYF. CDR3 DNA sequence: TGTGCCAGCAGCTCCGGGACTAGCGGGAGGGCCTCCGAGCAGTACTTC.

The chain joins TRBV6-5 to TRBJ1-3; D is unresolved. From germline, CDR1 is MNHEY and CDR2 SVGAGI. CDR3 length equals 14 residues. Trimming took off 5 bases at V and 1 base at J, with 9 bases between the two ends. The CDR3 DNA is TGTGCCAGCAGTCGTCGGGCTTCTGGAAACACCATATATTTT. Translated, it gives CASSRRASGNTIYF.

In this sample, this clonotype turned up many times. The V call is TRBV6-5, the J call TRBJ2-7; maybe TRBD1 (6 bases). CDR3 length equals 14 residues. The V end lost 6 bases, the J end lost 0 bases, and 12 bases lay between the germline ends. Germline assignment: CDR1 MNHEY and CDR2 SVGAGI. For the CDR3, the DNA is TGTGCCAGCAGCAAGACAGGAGGCTCCTACGAGCAGTACTTC. As protein: CASSKTGGSYEQYF.

This clonotype was found many times. The V gene is TRBV4-1, the J gene TRBJ2-7; TRBD2 matches 12 bases. The CDR3 is 15 residues long. The V gene's germline CDR1 is MGHRA and CDR2 YSYEKL. With 0 bases clipped from V and 4 bases from J, the junction kept 1 base outside the gene matches. The CDR3 bases are TGCGCCAGCAGCCAAGATGGGACTAGCGGGTACGAGCAGTACTTC. Translating gives CASSQDGTSGYEQYF.

The table lists this clonotype with a few counts. The rearrangement links TRBV4-1 to TRBJ1-2; D not certain. The germline V gene encodes CDR1 MGHRA and CDR2 YSYEKL. Trimming removed 1 base from V and 8 bases from J, with 14 bases in between. This CDR3 is 14 amino acids long. The CDR3 loop reads CASSQVLSPSGYTF. The DNA of the CDR3 is TGCGCCAGCAGCCAAGTATTGAGTCCTTCGGGCTACACCTTC.

This clonotype was detected a few times. This sequence joins TRBV25-1 and TRBJ2-4; D may match TRBD1 or TRBD2 (5 bases each). The germline gives CDR1 MGHDK, CDR2 SYGVNS. V shed 5 bases and J shed 6 bases, with 14 bases lying between them. The CDR3 loop spans 14 amino acids. Here the CDR3 reads CASSRNRGRNIQYF. The CDR3 DNA reads TGTGCCAGCAGTAGGAATAGGGGACGAAACATTCAGTACTTC.

This clonotype was seen at least ten times. The J gene is TRBJ2-7, the V gene TRBV20-1, with 10 bases aligning to TRBD2. The V gene end was trimmed by 0 bases and the J gene end by 0 bases; junction bases not matched to a gene: 14. This CDR3 has 19 residues. Germline loops: CDR1 DFQATT, CDR2 SNEGSKA (reference sequence). The CDR3 DNA is TGCAGTGCTAGAGATACTCTAGCGGGAGTAGTTGGGAGCTCCTACGAGCAGTACTTC. This sequence encodes CSARDTLAGVVGSSYEQYF.

This clonotype was seen once. The chain recombines TRBV2 with TRBJ2-7; the match to TRBD2 covers 10 bases. V dropped 9 bases and J dropped 6; count of bases not matched to a gene: 14. This CDR3 spans 15 amino acids. Germline V gene data show CDR1 as SNHLY and CDR2 as FYNNEI. DNA for the CDR3: TGTGCCAGACAGGCCGCGGGACTAGCGAGTAGCGAGCAGTACTTC. Amino acids: CARQAAGLASSEQYF. Together with reference TRBV2 and TRBJ2-7, the CDR3 gives the full variable domain: EPEVTQTPSHQVTQMGQEVILRCVPISNHLYFYWYRQILGQKVEFLVSFYNNEISEKSEIFDDQFSVERPDGSNFTLKIRSTKLEDSAMYFCARQAAGLASSEQYFGPGTRLTVT.

The gene calls are TRBV6-1 and TRBJ2-7, with TRBD2 identical over 8 bases. Trimming at V came to 5 bases and at J to 6 bases, leaving 9 bases not matched to a gene. In germline, CDR1 is MNHNS, CDR2 SASEGT. CDR3 size: 14 residues. CDR3 nucleotides: TGTGCCAGCAGTTTAACGGGAGGGCCGTCCGAGCAGTACTTC. This codes for CASSLTGGPSEQYF.

This clonotype has a handful of counts. The gene calls are TRBV7-9 and TRBJ2-2, with D unresolved. Trimming took 1 base from V and 4 from J, leaving 10 bases between them. The CDR3 consists of 15 residues. Germline V gene sequence: CDR1 SEHNR, CDR2 FQNEAQ (reference sequence). CDR3: CASSLGVGGTGELFF. The CDR3 nucleotides read TGTGCCAGCAGCTTAGGGGTGGGTGGCACCGGGGAGCTGTTTTTT.

The chain carries TRBV7-2 and TRBJ2-5; 11 nucleotides line up with TRBD1. Germline V gene sequence: CDR1 SGHTA, CDR2 FQGNSA. V lost 5 bases, J lost 4 bases, and 6 bases stayed unmatched. The CDR3 is 15 amino acids. In DNA, the CDR3 is TGTGCCAGCAGCAGCGGACAGGGGGCCGGAGAGACCCAGTACTTC. Its translation: CASSSGQGAGETQYF.

CDR3 bases: TGCAGTGCCATCACCAAGGCCCAGGGGGGCTACGAGCAGTACTTC. This gives the protein CSAITKAQGGYEQYF. The chain uses TRBV20-1 and TRBJ2-7; TRBD1 might be the D (7 bases). CDR3 length: 15 amino acids. Germline V CDR1 and CDR2: DFQATT, SNEGSKA (reference sequence). V was pared by 6 bases and J by 3 bases, with 21 bases between.

V usage is TRBV7-2 and J usage is TRBJ1-6; TRBD1 matches at 10 bases. V trimming: 1 base; J trimming: 9 bases; junction bases outside the gene matches: 3. Germline V lookup: CDR1 SGHTA, CDR2 FQGNSA. The CDR3 runs 15 residues. The CDR3: CASSLGDRGSSPLHF. CDR3 nucleotides: TGTGCCAGCAGCTTAGGGGACAGGGGTAGTTCACCCCTCCACTTT.

Written as DNA, the CDR3 is TGCAGTGCTAGAGATGAGAAGCAGGGAACAGATACGCAGTACTTC. It is translated as CSARDEKQGTDTQYF. The chain links TRBV20-1 to TRBJ2-3, with a possible D match to TRBD1 (5 bases). With the DNA end fitting TRBJ2-7 better, the J assignment may be wrong. The germline V gene encodes CDR1 DFQATT and CDR2 SNEGSKA (reference sequence). The CDR3 loop spans 15 amino acids.

J is TRBJ2-7 and V is TRBV18; 8 bases line up with TRBD2. With 6 bases clipped from V and 6 bases from J, the junction kept 10 bases outside the gene matches. The CDR3 runs to 14 residues. CDR1 is KGHSH, CDR2 LQKENI, per germline. The CDR3 spells CASSVRGLGGEQYF. The DNA for the CDR3 is TGTGCCAGCTCCGTTCGGGGACTAGGGGGCGAGCAGTACTTC.

The chain employs TRBV29-1 and TRBJ2-3; D may match TRBD1 or TRBD2 (5 bases each). The V and J ends lost 0 bases and 3 bases respectively, with 16 bases between them. Germline-derived CDR1 and CDR2 are SQVTM and ANQGSEA. CDR3 length equals 16 residues. CDR3 sequence: CSVEDRPGTRTDTQYF. The CDR3 DNA is TGCAGCGTTGAAGATCGCCCAGGGACGCGTACAGATACGCAGTATTTT.

In its sample, this clonotype was seen many times. The chain couples TRBV6-1 to TRBJ1-5; TRBD1 matches 7 bases. This CDR3 is 16 amino acids long. Germline CDR1 reads MNHNS; CDR2 reads SASEGT. After removal of 0 bases from V and 5 bases from J, the junction contained 7 bases not matched to a gene. The CDR3 DNA reads TGTGCCAGCAGTGAAGCGCTCCGACAGGGATATCAGCCCCAGCATTTT. This sequence encodes CASSEALRQGYQPQHF.

The chain uses TRBV12-3 or TRBV12-4 and TRBJ2-5, with 9 bases identical to TRBD2. The CDR3 has 18 residues. CDR3 sequence (DNA): TGTGTCTGCAGCCCCTTAGGAGGACTAGCGACTGGCCAAGAGACCCAGTACTTC. As protein: CVCSPLGGLATGQETQYF.

This clonotype was seen more than once but under ten times. This chain connects TRBV20-1 to TRBJ2-2; TRBD1 matches 9 bases. The trim removed 0 bases at V and 3 bases at J, leaving 5 bases unmatched. This CDR3 is built from 16 residues. Per the germline V gene, CDR1 is DFQATT and CDR2 is SNEGSKA (reference sequence). The CDR3 DNA is TGCAGTGCTAGAGAAACCGGGACAGGGCACACCGGGGAGCTGTTTTTT. Protein product: CSARETGTGHTGELFF.